This entry lists 29 T cell receptor beta chains sequenced from one sample in a study of blood T cells in healthy people across ages. Primers used in a second PCR of roughly 7 to 12 cycles were a sample-barcoded 5' primer and a J-beta primer mix. MiXCR was run by TCRdb on the 5' RACE reads, yielding one entry per CDR3 protein. Of under 1 million distinct CDR3 sequences listed, under 45% are singletons. The source material was blood. The receptors stem from a man aged 55 to 69 in good health.

This clonotype has only a few counts. The chain combines TRBV20-1 with TRBJ1-2, with D maybe TRBD1 (5 bases). Trimming removed 0 bases from V and 1 base from J, with 12 bases in between. The CDR3 is 15 residues long. Germline assignment: CDR1 DFQATT and CDR2 SNEGSKA (reference sequence). The CDR3 DNA reads as TGCAGTGCTAGAGATTGGGGCCGTGGTAACTATGGCTACACCTTC. Encoded protein: CSARDWGRGNYGYTF.

This clonotype has just a few counts. This chain joins TRBV13 and TRBJ2-5; 15 nucleotides match TRBD2. Germline trimming cut 5 bases from V and 4 bases from J; bases unmatched to any gene: 5. This CDR3 has 16 amino acids. Germline assignment: CDR1 PRHDT and CDR2 FYEKMQ (reference sequence). The CDR3, as DNA: TGTGCCAGCAGCCCCGGGGGACTAGCGGGGGGAGAGACCCAGTACTTC. This translates into CASSPGGLAGGETQYF.

V gene TRBV29-1 combines with J gene TRBJ2-2; 10 positions agree with TRBD2. This CDR3 has 16 residues. Germline V CDR1 and CDR2: SQVTM, ANQGSEA. The V gene end was trimmed by 1 base and the J gene end by 6 bases; junction bases not matched to a gene: 8. This CDR3 is CSVEVRGTSGAGELFF. The CDR3 DNA sequence: TGCAGCGTTGAAGTTAGGGGTACTAGCGGGGCCGGGGAGCTGTTTTTT.

The chain has TRBV6-6 and TRBJ2-2; D might be TRBD1 (6 bases). V lost 5 bases and J lost 0, with 7 bases in between. CDR3 length equals 14 residues. The germline V gene has CDR1 MNHNY and CDR2 SVGAGI (reference sequence). The CDR3 DNA sequence: TGTGCCAGCAGTAGGGACACGAACACCGGGGAGCTGTTTTTT. It codes for CASSRDTNTGELFF.

The chain carries TRBV7-9 and TRBJ1-2; D possibly corresponds to TRBD1 (5 bases). This CDR3 has 13 amino acids. Germline-derived CDR1 and CDR2 are SEHNR and FQNEAQ (reference sequence). Between the trimmed V and J ends, which lost 7 bases and 6 bases, there was a span of 15 bases. The CDR3 loop reads CASTDRGGDGYTF. The CDR3 DNA sequence: TGTGCCAGCACCGACAGAGGCGGAGATGGCTACACCTTC.

The chain carries TRBV20-1 and TRBJ2-3; 7 bases align to TRBD2. The CDR3 has 13 amino acids. V lost 7 bases to trimming and J lost 5 bases; unmatched junction nucleotides: 9. Per germline, CDR1 DFQATT and CDR2 SNEGSKA (reference sequence). The CDR3 loop is CSVDSGVEDTQYF. The CDR3 DNA is TGCAGTGTAGACAGCGGGGTAGAAGATACGCAGTATTTT.

This clonotype was counted at least ten times. The V gene is TRBV7-2, the J gene TRBJ2-7, with TRBD1 identical over 8 bases. In germline, CDR1 is SGHTA, CDR2 FQGNSA. V lost 5 bases, J lost 3 bases, and 6 bases stayed unmatched. This CDR3 contains 14 residues. The CDR3 sequence: CASSVGQGGYEQYF. Written as DNA, the CDR3 is TGTGCCAGCAGCGTTGGACAGGGCGGCTACGAGCAGTACTTC. Supplemented by reference TRBV7-2 and TRBJ2-7, the full variable domain reads GAGVSQSPSNKVTEKGKDVELRCDPISGHTALYWYRQSLGQGLEFLIYFQGNSAPDKSGLPSDRFSAERTGGSVSTLTIQRTQQEDSAVYLCASSVGQGGYEQYFGPGTRLTVT.

The chain recombines TRBV29-1 with TRBJ2-1, with 8 bases fitting TRBD1. The CDR3 runs to 14 residues. The germline V gene encodes CDR1 SQVTM and CDR2 ANQGSEA. The junction had 8 bases not matched to a gene; V was cut back by 7 bases and J by 3 bases. DNA of the CDR3: TGCAGCGGGAGGACAGGGAACGACTACAATGAGCAGTTCTTC. Amino acids: CSGRTGNDYNEQFF.

The chain uses TRBV12-3 or TRBV12-4 and TRBJ2-4; unclear D gene. The J call may be incorrect, as the DNA end agrees better with TRBJ2-5. CDR3 size: 13 residues. In nucleotides, the CDR3 is TGTGCCAGCAGTTCGCTCAGCCGAGAGACCCAGTACTTC. As protein: CASSSLSRETQYF.

The V gene is TRBV7-6, the J gene TRBJ1-2, with D hard to call. Trimming took 5 bases from V and 0 from J, leaving 7 bases between them. CDR1 SGHVS and CDR2 FNYEAQ come from the germline V gene. The CDR3 has 13 amino acids. The chain's CDR3 is CASSPAPNYGYTF. The CDR3 DNA follows: TGTGCCAGCAGCCCTGCCCCTAACTATGGCTACACCTTC.

This chain connects TRBV4-1 to TRBJ2-3; TRBD2 matches at 12 bases. Germline V gene lookup returns CDR1 MGHRA and CDR2 YSYEKL. The CDR3 spans 17 residues. Trimming took 1 base from V and 3 from J; bases not matched to a gene: 5. Here the CDR3 reads CASSQVSGLAGTDTQYF. CDR3 nucleotides: TGCGCCAGCAGCCAAGTCTCTGGACTAGCGGGGACAGATACGCAGTATTTT.

This clonotype came up a few times. The rearrangement links TRBV6-5 to TRBJ1-2; the match to TRBD1 covers 9 bases. The germline V gene has CDR1 MNHEY and CDR2 SVGAGI. Trimming removed 5 bases from V and 6 bases from J; junction bases left unmatched: 10. The CDR3 runs 15 residues. CDR3 bases: TGTGCCAGCAGTCTTACACAGGGGGCGCGGCATGGCTACACCTTC. This translates into CASSLTQGARHGYTF.

This clonotype occurred many times. The rearrangement links TRBV6-2 or TRBV6-3 to TRBJ2-5, with D maybe TRBD2 (5 bases). This CDR3 has 13 amino acids. The germline V and J ends were trimmed by 4 bases and 2 bases, with 8 bases remaining between them. The germline CDR1 and CDR2 sequences are MNHEY and SVGEGT. This chain's CDR3 is CASSSDLQETQYF. The CDR3 coding sequence is TGTGCCAGCAGTTCGGACTTACAAGAGACCCAGTACTTC.

The chain recombines TRBV18 with TRBJ2-1; TRBD1 or TRBD2 may be the D gene (5 bases each). The assigned J gene may be wrong: the sequence end matches TRBJ2-7 better. Germline V gene data show CDR1 as KGHSH and CDR2 as LQKENI. This CDR3 comprises 15 residues. CDR3 loop: CASSPKGSSYNEQYF. The CDR3 region has the DNA TGTGCCAGCTCACCAAAGGGGAGCTCCTACAATGAGCAGTACTTC.

The chain has TRBV9 and TRBJ1-2, with TRBD1 matching over 8 bases. Germline CDR1 is SGDLS and CDR2 is YYNGEE. This CDR3 is 12 amino acids long. Losses at the gene ends were 5 bases for V and 7 bases for J; bases not matched to a gene: 4. The CDR3 DNA follows: TGTGCCAGCAGTACAGGGGGGGCTGGCTACACCTTC. Translating it yields CASSTGGAGYTF.

With regard to this clonotype: With a much larger clone just one base away, this may be a read error. The V and J genes are TRBV24-1 and TRBJ2-3; TRBD2 matches 12 bases. Germline CDR1 reads KGHDR; CDR2 reads SFDVKD. CDR3 size: 19 residues. Losses at the gene ends were 0 bases for V and 1 base for J; bases not matched to a gene: 7. CDR3 DNA: TGTGCCACCAGTGATTTGCAGTCTAGCGGGGGGGCCCGCACAGATACGCAGTATTTT. It translates to CATSDLQSSGGARTDTQYF.

This clonotype was picked up a small number of times. The gene calls are TRBV2 and TRBJ2-7; D might be TRBD1 or TRBD2, each matching 6 bases. This CDR3 comprises 16 residues. Germline CDR1 and CDR2: SNHLY and FYNNEI. Trimming shortened V by 0 bases and J by 0 bases, and 12 bases separated the two germline ends. CDR3 sequence: CASSEARRGSSYEQYF. The CDR3 nucleotides are TGTGCCAGCAGTGAAGCGCGGAGGGGGAGCTCCTACGAGCAGTACTTC.

The V and J genes are TRBV5-1 and TRBJ2-5; D could derive from TRBD1 or TRBD2 (6 bases each). The closer fit of TRBJ2-7 to the DNA end suggests the J call may be wrong. There are 14 residues in the CDR3. In germline, CDR1 is SGHRS, CDR2 YFSETQ. The CDR3 protein is CASSLDGGPGEQYF. CDR3 DNA sequence: TGCGCCAGCAGCTTGGATGGGGGGCCAGGCGAGCAGTACTTC.

This clonotype showed up just a few times. The CDR3 region has the DNA TGTGCCAGCAGCTTAGATCTCTCACCCCTCCACTTT. Amino acid sequence: CASSLDLSPLHF. The rearrangement joins TRBV7-2 to TRBJ1-6; no definite D call. The V gene's germline CDR1 is SGHTA and CDR2 FQGNSA. The CDR3 runs to 12 residues. V lost 1 base to trimming and J lost 10 bases, with 5 bases between them.

The V call is TRBV18, the J call TRBJ2-5; a possible D gene is TRBD2 (6 bases). This CDR3 has 13 residues. The V end was cut by 4 bases, the J end by 5 bases, with 11 bases between. Germline V lookup: CDR1 KGHSH, CDR2 LQKENI. As DNA, the CDR3 is TGTGCCAGCTCACGCACTAGCACGGAGACCCAGTACTTC. Its translation: CASSRTSTETQYF. Variable domain in full (rest from reference TRBV18 and TRBJ2-5): NAGVMQNPRHLVRRRGQEARLRCSPMKGHSHVYWYRQLPEEGLKFMVYLQKENIIDESGMPKERFSAEFPKEGPSILRIQQVVRGDSAAYFCASSRTSTETQYFGPGTRLLVL.

The chain joins TRBV12-3 or TRBV12-4 to TRBJ2-3, with D unresolved. V was trimmed by 5 bases and J by 1 base, leaving 13 bases between them. There are 15 residues in the CDR3. In nucleotides, the CDR3 is TGTGCCAGCAGTCGGTTGGCTGTAGGCACAGATACGCAGTATTTT. Protein product: CASSRLAVGTDTQYF.

The chain joins TRBV20-1 to TRBJ1-5, with 9 bases that match TRBD1. V lost 5 bases, J lost 2 bases, and 7 bases stayed unmatched. The V gene's germline CDR1 is DFQATT and CDR2 SNEGSKA (reference sequence). This CDR3 region has 15 residues. The CDR3 nucleotides read TGCAGTGCTCTTGGGACAGGGAAGGGCAATCAGCCCCAGCATTTT. As protein: CSALGTGKGNQPQHF.

The rearrangement joins TRBV5-1 to TRBJ1-2, with D unresolved. Trimming left V 0 bases short and J 3 bases short, with 6 bases between. Per the germline V gene, CDR1 is SGHRS and CDR2 is YFSETQ. This CDR3 has 13 residues. The DNA of the CDR3 is TGCGCCAGCAGCTTGGTTTCAGACTATGGCTACACCTTC. Translating it yields CASSLVSDYGYTF.

The chain couples TRBV5-4 to TRBJ1-6, with 10 bases aligning to TRBD1. The CDR3 runs 15 residues. The V segment lost 4 bases and the J segment 7 bases; nucleotides outside the gene matches: 5. Germline CDR1 is SGHNT and CDR2 is YYREEE (reference sequence). CDR3 sequence reads: CASSTDRGLNSPLHF. The CDR3 DNA follows: TGTGCCAGCAGCACCGACAGGGGGCTAAATTCACCCCTCCACTTT.

This CDR3 is CSARDTGGAFNSYEQYF. The CDR3 DNA follows: TGCAGTGCTAGAGATACAGGGGGCGCTTTTAATTCGTACGAGCAGTACTTC. This chain links TRBV20-1 with TRBJ2-7; 9 bases match TRBD1. From germline, CDR1 is DFQATT and CDR2 SNEGSKA (reference sequence). This CDR3 has 17 amino acids. V was clipped by 0 bases and J by 4 bases; unmatched bases: 13.

The rearrangement links TRBV3-1 to TRBJ2-4; D gene uncertain. The closer fit of TRBJ2-5 to the DNA end suggests the J call may be wrong. CDR3 length: 14 residues. CDR1 and CDR2 from the germline V gene are LGHDT and YNNKEL (reference sequence). In DNA form, the CDR3 reads TGTGCCAGCAGCCAAAGGCAGAACCAAGAGACCCAGTACTTC. Translation: CASSQRQNQETQYF.

The chain is built from TRBV20-1 and TRBJ2-5; the D is unclear. Germline values: CDR1 DFQATT, CDR2 SNEGSKA (reference sequence). The CDR3 is 11 amino acids. With 3 bases removed from V and 4 bases from J, the gap between germline ends came to 6 bases. The CDR3 bases are TGCAGTGCTAGCCTCCTAGAGACCCAGTACTTC. It is translated as CSASLLETQYF.

This clonotype was seen a single time. This chain joins TRBV9 and TRBJ2-7; 12 positions agree with TRBD1. Trimming removed 4 bases from V and 3 bases from J; junction bases left unmatched: 8. The CDR3 length is 16 residues. Per the germline V gene, CDR1 is SGDLS and CDR2 is YYNGEE. The chain's CDR3 is CASSPGQGAFVYEQYF. CDR3 DNA sequence: TGTGCCAGCAGCCCGGGACAGGGGGCCTTTGTCTACGAGCAGTACTTC.

The rearrangement joins TRBV27 to TRBJ2-3; 8 bases are a match to TRBD2. CDR1 is MNHEY, CDR2 SMNVEV, per germline (reference sequence). Germline trimming cut 5 bases from V and 4 bases from J; bases unmatched to any gene: 11. The length of the CDR3 is 16 residues. CDR3 sequence reads: CASSPPRGGPADTQYF. The DNA of the CDR3 is TGTGCCAGCAGTCCCCCACGGGGGGGCCCCGCAGATACGCAGTATTTT.